Following are 15 T cell receptor beta chains from one sample sequenced in a study of T cell responses to AZD1222 COVID-19 vaccine (dated by TCRdb to the early 2020s). Reading the label with the study, this specimen's time point is: about 28 days (+/-7) after the second vaccine dose. Library preparation was by the immunoSEQ multiplex PCR assay. TCRdb's version of the immuneACCESS table is confined to in-frame rearrangements and falls short of the full clone set. An unresolved V gene accounts for under half of the shortfall where checked; the remainder is of unknown origin. Within this sample are 110,000 or so clones, with around 89% of them counted one time only. 6% to 8% of the sample lies in the top ten. The specimen was peripheral blood, collected 28 days after the second AZD1222 dose. These receptors all come from an adult who received the AZD1222 COVID-19 vaccine.

This clone was found a few times. The rearrangement links TRBV5-4 to TRBJ1-6; perhaps TRBD1 as D (6 bases). The V gene lost 2 bases and the J gene lost 8 bases, with 11 bases spanning the gap. The germline CDR1 and CDR2 sequences are SGHNT and YYREEE (reference sequence). The length of the CDR3 is 14 residues. The CDR3 here is CASSFGGRDSPLHF. DNA of the CDR3: TGTGCCAGCAGCTTCGGGGGCAGGGATTCACCCCTCCACTTT.

V is TRBV28 and J is TRBJ1-2, with 7 positions matching TRBD1. V shed 6 bases and J 4 bases; nucleotides not matched to a gene: 8. The V gene's germline CDR1 is MDHEN and CDR2 SYDVKM. This CDR3 has 14 amino acids. This chain's CDR3 is CASRYEGAGYGYTF. CDR3 DNA: TGTGCCAGCAGATACGAGGGGGCTGGCTATGGCTACACCTTC.

This clone was counted once. V usage is TRBV6-5 and J usage is TRBJ1-1, with D tentatively TRBD1 (6 bases). V shed 2 bases and J shed 3 bases, with 13 bases lying between them. Germline V gives CDR1 MNHEY, CDR2 SVGAGI. The CDR3 extends over 15 amino acids. The CDR3 DNA sequence: TGTGCCAGCAGTTACAACGGGGGCGCGTACACTGAAGCTTTCTTT. Its translation: CASSYNGGAYTEAFF.

This rearrangement joins TRBV5-5 to TRBJ1-3, with TRBD1 as a possible D gene (5 bases). Looked up from germline, CDR1 is SGHKS and CDR2 is YYEKEE (reference sequence). This CDR3 spans 13 amino acids. V shed 1 base and J shed 4 bases, with 6 bases lying between them. CDR3 bases: TGTGCCAGCAGCTTGCGACAGGGAAACACCATATATTTT. It encodes CASSLRQGNTIYF.

The chain combines TRBV28 with TRBJ2-7, with TRBD1 matching 11 bases. The ends lost 3 bases at V and 4 bases at J; junction bases unmatched: 5. Germline CDR1 and CDR2: MDHEN and SYDVKM. This CDR3 contains 15 residues. This chain's CDR3 is CASSFTGTGGYEQYF. The CDR3 nucleotides are TGTGCCAGCAGTTTTACCGGGACAGGGGGTTACGAGCAGTACTTC.

This CDR3 is CASSSKSWDRGLSPLHF. As DNA, the CDR3 is TGTGCCAGCAGTTCCAAGTCCTGGGACAGGGGGCTTTCACCCCTCCACTTT. The gene calls are TRBV2 and TRBJ1-6; 12 nucleotides agree with TRBD1. The germline V gene encodes CDR1 SNHLY and CDR2 FYNNEI. Trimming took 5 bases from V and 9 from J; bases not matched to a gene: 11. This CDR3 has 17 amino acids. The full variable domain, completed using reference TRBV2 and TRBJ1-6, is EPEVTQTPSHQVTQMGQEVILRCVPISNHLYFYWYRQILGQKVEFLVSFYNNEISEKSEIFDDQFSVERPDGSNFTLKIRSTKLEDSAMYFCASSSKSWDRGLSPLHFGNGTRLTVT.

The chain recombines TRBV9 with TRBJ2-7, with TRBD2 matching over 8 bases. This CDR3 has 14 amino acids. After removal of 4 bases from V and 5 bases from J, the junction contained 8 bases not matched to a gene. Germline CDR1 reads SGDLS; CDR2 reads YYNGEE. This CDR3 reads CASSLSGKLDEQYF. The CDR3 region has the DNA TGTGCCAGCAGCCTTAGCGGGAAGCTCGACGAGCAGTACTTC.

The rearrangement uses TRBV5-1 and TRBJ1-1, with D perhaps matching TRBD1 (6 bases). CDR1 SGHRS and CDR2 YFSETQ come from the germline V gene. The ends were cut back, 3 bases at V and 0 bases at J, with 9 bases in the middle. The CDR3 extends over 14 amino acids. This chain's CDR3 is CASSSGTLNTEAFF. DNA of the CDR3: TGCGCCAGCAGCTCCGGGACATTGAACACTGAAGCTTTCTTT.

The rearrangement joins TRBV12-3 or TRBV12-4 to TRBJ2-7; the D is unclear. Deletions cut 7 bases from V and 7 bases from J, with 17 bases between. The CDR3 extends over 13 amino acids. As DNA, the CDR3 is TGTGCCAGCACCAATGCCCCTCTCGGGGAGCAGTACTTC. The encoded protein is CASTNAPLGEQYF.

The gene calls are TRBV15 and TRBJ1-2, with D tentatively TRBD1 (6 bases). CDR3 length equals 15 residues. Germline V CDR1 and CDR2: LNHNV, YYDKDF (reference sequence). Trimming removed 5 bases at V and 5 bases at J, with 18 bases between. The CDR3 spells CATSHGRGAEYGYTF. The CDR3 region has the DNA TGTGCCACCAGCCACGGCCGGGGGGCTGAGTATGGCTACACCTTC.

The chain carries TRBV10-3 and TRBJ2-7, with 9 bases identical to TRBD1. Trimming at V came to 3 bases and at J to 3 bases, leaving 9 bases not matched to a gene. The CDR3 runs 16 residues. From germline, CDR1 is ENHRY and CDR2 SYGVKD. Here the CDR3 reads CAISDNEDRGLYEQYF. The DNA of the CDR3 is TGTGCCATCAGTGATAATGAGGACAGGGGCCTCTACGAGCAGTACTTC.

This clone was detected only once. The chain joins TRBV4-2 to TRBJ2-1, with 14 bases aligning to TRBD2. Germline V gives CDR1 LGHNA, CDR2 YNFKEQ. There are 17 residues in the CDR3. V shed 3 bases and J 4 bases; nucleotides not matched to a gene: 5. The CDR3: CASSQEGLAGAYNEQFF. The CDR3 nucleotides are TGTGCCAGCAGCCAGGAGGGACTAGCGGGGGCTTACAATGAGCAGTTCTTC.

This clone has a handful of counts. V gene TRBV19 combines with J gene TRBJ1-5, with unresolved D. Germline values: CDR1 LNHDA, CDR2 SQIVND (reference sequence). The CDR3 runs 14 residues. V lost 1 base and J 3 bases, leaving 7 bases between the germline ends. The CDR3 DNA sequence: TGTGCCAGTAGTATAGGTAGAGACAATCAGCCCCAGCATTTT. Translated, it gives CASSIGRDNQPQHF.

The chain is built from TRBV30 and TRBJ2-7; 10 nucleotides align to TRBD1. The V gene's germline CDR1 is GTSNPN and CDR2 SVGIG (reference sequence). Trimming removed 3 bases from V and 9 bases from J; junction bases left unmatched: 20. CDR3 size: 17 residues. This CDR3 is CAWRIGTGAGWAKGQYF. In DNA, the CDR3 is TGTGCCTGGAGAATCGGGACAGGGGCCGGGTGGGCGAAAGGGCAGTACTTC.

J is TRBJ1-5 and V is TRBV10-3; D might be TRBD1 (5 bases). V was shortened by 10 bases and J by 6 bases, with 19 bases between the two germline ends. This CDR3 contains 14 residues. From germline, CDR1 is ENHRY and CDR2 SYGVKD. The CDR3 coding sequence is TGTGCCACAACTGCCGAGGGGCGAAGTCAGCCCCAGCATTTT. It codes for CATTAEGRSQPQHF.